Presented here are 16 T cell receptor beta chains from one specimen sequenced in a study of T cell responses to AZD1222 COVID-19 vaccine. Here immunoSEQ multiplex PCR was the method, and the copy in TCRdb shows in-frame clones only, minus some. The data contain around 130,000 clones, 87% of them singletons. Material: peripheral blood, obtained on day 0 of AZD1222 vaccination. All receptors derive from an adult in good health.

This chain joins TRBV4-1 and TRBJ1-4; tentative D call: TRBD1 (5 bases). The germline V gene encodes CDR1 MGHRA and CDR2 YSYEKL. V lost 3 bases and J 8 bases, leaving 22 bases between the germline ends. This CDR3 is built from 17 residues. The CDR3 coding sequence is TGCGCCAGCAGCCAGGTGCAGGGTTTGGCCGCTGGAGAAAAACTGTTTTTT. It specifies CASSQVQGLAAGEKLFF.

The chain is built from TRBV5-1 and TRBJ1-4, with D perhaps TRBD1 (6 bases). The CDR3 length is 17 residues. Trimming cost V 6 bases and J 0 bases, with 18 bases left between them. Per the germline V gene, CDR1 is SGHRS and CDR2 is YFSETQ. CDR3 nucleotide sequence: TGCGCCAGCATGCCGGGGGCCTTAGTTGCAACTAATGAAAAACTGTTTTTT. Protein: CASMPGALVATNEKLFF.

The V and J genes are TRBV6-2 or TRBV6-3 and TRBJ1-5; TRBD1 agrees at 7 bases. Germline V gene lookup returns CDR1 MNHEY and CDR2 SVGEGT. CDR3 size: 15 residues. J gave up 5 bases and V 6 bases, and 10 bases lay outside the gene matches. CDR3 nucleotide sequence: TGTGCCAGCAGCCCCCGGACAGGCCCTGATCAGCCCCAGCATTTT. This gives the protein CASSPRTGPDQPQHF.

This clone turned up a few times. The rearrangement joins TRBV28 to TRBJ2-3; D is tentatively TRBD1 or TRBD2 (5 bases each). The germline gives CDR1 MDHEN, CDR2 SYDVKM. The CDR3 is made up of 13 amino acids. Trimming took 3 bases from V and 6 from J, leaving 10 bases between them. DNA of the CDR3: TGTGCCAGCAGTTTCCGATGGGGGGATACGCAGTATTTT. This gives the protein CASSFRWGDTQYF.

This chain connects TRBV9 to TRBJ2-4; D might be TRBD1 or TRBD2, each matching 5 bases. The V and J ends lost 2 bases and 3 bases respectively, with 12 bases between them. The CDR3 is made up of 15 amino acids. From germline, CDR1 is SGDLS and CDR2 YYNGEE. In nucleotides, the CDR3 is TGTGCCAGCAGCGTCGCGGGTGGGGGCAAAAACATTCAGTACTTC. Translated: CASSVAGGGKNIQYF.

This chain links TRBV7-8 with TRBJ1-5, with 7 bases fitting TRBD1. The germline CDR1 and CDR2 sequences are SGHVS and FQNEAQ. The ends lost 1 base at V and 11 bases at J; junction bases unmatched: 8. CDR3 length: 14 residues. This CDR3 reads CASSLGPTGWAQHF. In nucleotides, the CDR3 is TGTGCCAGCAGCTTAGGGCCGACAGGGTGGGCCCAGCATTTT.

The chain is built from TRBV6-2 or TRBV6-3 and TRBJ1-1; no reliable D call. Germline CDR1 and CDR2: MNHEY and SVGEGT. V was trimmed by 5 bases and J by 4 bases, leaving 17 bases between them. The CDR3 covers 15 residues. CDR3 loop: CASSALGPLSTEAFF. The CDR3, as DNA: TGTGCCAGCAGTGCTCTAGGTCCTTTGAGCACTGAAGCTTTCTTT.

V and J are TRBV18 and TRBJ1-2, with D uncertain. There are 14 residues in the CDR3. Trimming took 3 bases from V and 6 from J, leaving 14 bases between them. Germline CDR1 is KGHSH and CDR2 is LQKENI. CDR3 in DNA: TGTGCCAGCTCACCGTCCGGTGGGCTCAATGGCTACACCTTC. Translated, it gives CASSPSGGLNGYTF.

CDR3 residues: CASSKTGNSPLHF. The CDR3 DNA sequence: TGTGCCAGCAGTAAAACGGGGAATTCACCCCTCCACTTT. The rearrangement joins TRBV12-3 or TRBV12-4 to TRBJ1-6; D not resolved. The V and J ends lost 5 bases and 7 bases respectively, with 9 bases between them. The CDR3 consists of 13 residues.

The chain joins TRBV14 to TRBJ1-2; tentatively, D is TRBD1 (6 bases). Germline CDR1 SGHDN, CDR2 FVKESK. Trimming took 4 bases from V and 8 from J, leaving 14 bases between them. The CDR3 covers 13 residues. CDR3 DNA sequence: TGTGCCAGCAGCCCAAGGGGGGGCGACGGCTACACCTTC. Translation gives CASSPRGGDGYTF. Full variable domain (remainder filled in from reference TRBV14 and TRBJ1-2): EAGVTQFPSHSVIEKGQTVTLRCDPISGHDNLYWYRRVMGKEIKFLLHFVKESKQDESGMPNNRFLAERTGGTYSTLKVQPAELEDSGVYFCASSPRGGDGYTFGSGTRLTVV.

CDR3 residues: CASSTGTDSYNEQFF. CDR3 DNA: TGTGCCAGCAGTACCGGGACAGACTCCTACAATGAGCAGTTCTTC. The chain links TRBV25-1 to TRBJ2-1; 7 bases match TRBD1. J gave up 0 bases and V 5 bases, and 4 bases lay outside the gene matches. The CDR3 has 15 amino acids. Germline lookup yields CDR1 MGHDK and CDR2 SYGVNS.

As concerns this clone: One end of the junction does not line up with germline, which may come from a read error. The V gene is TRBV5-5, the J gene TRBJ1-5; D is possibly TRBD1 (5 bases). There are 15 residues in the CDR3. Germline CDR1 SGHKS, CDR2 YYEKEE (reference sequence). In DNA, the CDR3 is TGTGCCAGCAGCTTGGGCGGGACCGTTGATCAGTCCCAGCATTTT. Protein sequence: CASSLGGTVDQSQHF. Looking up the rest from reference TRBV5-5 and TRBJ1-5 gives the full variable domain: DAGVTQSPTHLIKTRGQQVTLRCSPISGHKSVSWYQQVLGQGPQFIFQYYEKEERGRGNFPDRFSARQFPNYSSELNVNALLLGDSALYLCASSLGGTVDQSQHFGDGTRLSIL.

The genes are TRBV2 and TRBJ2-5; no reliable D call. This CDR3 region has 13 residues. V lost 4 bases to trimming and J lost 1 base, with 7 bases between them. Germline CDR1 and CDR2: SNHLY and FYNNEI. This chain's CDR3 is CASSANFQETQYF. CDR3 coding DNA: TGTGCCAGCAGTGCTAATTTCCAAGAGACCCAGTACTTC.

The V and J genes are TRBV20-1 and TRBJ1-4; D is undetermined. Germline CDR1 reads DFQATT; CDR2 reads SNEGSKA (reference sequence). V dropped 3 bases and J dropped 8 bases, with 7 bases sitting between them. The CDR3 runs 11 residues. Written as DNA, the CDR3 is TGCAGTGCTAGCCCCAGGGAAAAACTGTTTTTT. Translation: CSASPREKLFF.

This clone was picked up a small number of times. This sequence joins TRBV7-9 and TRBJ1-2; tentative D call: TRBD1 (5 bases). The CDR3 extends over 16 amino acids. V lost 6 bases and J 4 bases, leaving 21 bases between the germline ends. Germline CDR1 is SEHNR and CDR2 is FQNEAQ (reference sequence). CDR3 loop: CASSSTGRGVRYGYTF. CDR3 DNA: TGTGCCAGCAGTTCCACCGGTCGGGGGGTGCGCTATGGCTACACCTTC. The complete variable domain, with remaining parts taken from reference TRBV7-9 and TRBJ1-2, reads DTGVSQNPRHKITKRGQNVTFRCDPISEHNRLYWYRQTLGQGPEFLTYFQNEAQLEKSRLLSDRFSAERPKGSFSTLEIQRTEQGDSAMYLCASSSTGRGVRYGYTFGSGTRLTVV.

The CDR3 sequence is CASSHPGGTGEAFF. The CDR3, as DNA: TGCGCCAGCAGCCACCCTGGGGGGACAGGAGAAGCTTTCTTT. The chain links TRBV4-1 to TRBJ1-1; 8 bases are a match to TRBD1. The CDR3 has 14 amino acids. Germline V gives CDR1 MGHRA, CDR2 YSYEKL. The V segment lost 3 bases and the J segment 8 bases; nucleotides outside the gene matches: 8.